This T cell receptor (beta chain) was captured in a study of blood T cells in healthy people across ages. About the study: T cells yielded about one barcoded beta molecule per two cells through template switching. Whole-study results and caveats: Estimates based on one million T cells were treated as lower bounds. Samples with more naive T cells showed higher observed beta diversity. Since the PBMCs were unsorted, naive and antigen-experienced cells could not be conclusively compared.

Together with a sample-barcoded 5' primer, a J-beta primer mix was included in a second PCR lasting roughly 6 to 12 cycles. TCRdb re-analysed the 5' RACE reads in MiXCR, keeping a single row per CDR3 protein. The sample records fewer than 950,000 distinct CDR3 sequences, 53% being singletons. This CDR3 comprises 12 residues. Trimming stripped 4 bases from V and 7 bases from J, with 10 bases between. As to this clonotype: What it binds is unknown.

Sequenced: blood. This receptor was identified in a man older than 75 in good health. V and J are TRBV12-3 or TRBV12-4 and TRBJ1-1; weak D call: TRBD1 (6 bases). CDR3 residues: CASSSRRGEAFF. In DNA, the CDR3 is TGTGCCAGCAGTTCCCGCAGGGGTGAAGCTTTCTTT.